This T cell receptor beta chain is from a study of memory CD4+ T cells and cytomegalovirus serostatus. Germline V gene lookup returns CDR1 SGHKS and CDR2 YYEKEE (reference sequence). The length of the CDR3 is 16 residues. The J segment lost 2 bases and the V segment lost 3 bases, leaving 11 bases of the junction unmatched. The table came from immunoSEQ multiplex PCR; TCRdb's copy has only in-frame clones and leaves some out. The sample contains roughly 48,000 clones, 65% to 85% of which appear only once. The sort gate was single viable CD3+CD4+CD8-CD45RO+ cells for memory CD4+ T cells. The clonotype comes from an adult in good health and CMV-seropositive. The J gene is TRBJ2-7, the V gene TRBV5-5; TRBD1 matches at 7 bases. The sample taken for sequencing was memory CD4+ T cells from blood. The CDR3 nucleotides read TGTGCCAGCAGCTGGGGGATGGCAGGGGGTGCCTACGAGCAGTACTTC. Encoded protein: CASSWGMAGGAYEQYF.